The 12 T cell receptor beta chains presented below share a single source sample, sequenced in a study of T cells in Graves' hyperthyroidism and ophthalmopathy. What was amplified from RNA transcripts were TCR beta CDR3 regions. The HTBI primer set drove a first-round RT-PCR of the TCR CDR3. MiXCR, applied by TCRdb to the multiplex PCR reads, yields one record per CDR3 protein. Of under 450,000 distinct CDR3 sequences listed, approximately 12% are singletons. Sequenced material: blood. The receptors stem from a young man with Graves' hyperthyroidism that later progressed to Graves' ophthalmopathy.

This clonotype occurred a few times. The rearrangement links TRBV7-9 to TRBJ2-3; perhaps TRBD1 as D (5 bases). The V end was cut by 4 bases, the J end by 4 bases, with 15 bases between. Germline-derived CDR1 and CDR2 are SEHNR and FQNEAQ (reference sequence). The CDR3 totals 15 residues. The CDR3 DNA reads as TGTGCCAGCAGCTCAGGGTGGGGATCCGCAGATACGCAGTATTTT. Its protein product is CASSSGWGSADTQYF.

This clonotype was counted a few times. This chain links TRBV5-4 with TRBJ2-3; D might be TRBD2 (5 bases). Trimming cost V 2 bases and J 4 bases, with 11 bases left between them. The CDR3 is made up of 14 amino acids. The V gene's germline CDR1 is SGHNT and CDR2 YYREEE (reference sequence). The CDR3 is CASSLRGLADTQYF. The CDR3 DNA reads TGTGCCAGCAGCTTACGGGGTCTGGCAGATACGCAGTATTTT. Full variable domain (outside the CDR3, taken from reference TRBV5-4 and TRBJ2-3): ETGVTQSPTHLIKTRGQQVTLRCSSQSGHNTVSWYQQALGQGPQFIFQYYREEENGRGNFPPRFSGLQFPNYSSELNVNALELDDSALYLCASSLRGLADTQYFGPGTRLTVL.

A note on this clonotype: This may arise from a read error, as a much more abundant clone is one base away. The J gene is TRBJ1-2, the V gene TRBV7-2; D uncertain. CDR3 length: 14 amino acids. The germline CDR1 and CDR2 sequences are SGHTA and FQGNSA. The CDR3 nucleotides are TGTGACAGCAGCCCCGGTCCCATATCCGATGGCTACACCTTC. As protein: CDSSPGPISDGYTF.

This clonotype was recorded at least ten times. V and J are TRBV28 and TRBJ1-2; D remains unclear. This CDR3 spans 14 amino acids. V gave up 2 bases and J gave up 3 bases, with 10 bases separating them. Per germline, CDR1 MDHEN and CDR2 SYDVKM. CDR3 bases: TGTGCCAGCAGTTTAAAGGCAGTTGACTATGGCTACACCTTC. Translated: CASSLKAVDYGYTF.

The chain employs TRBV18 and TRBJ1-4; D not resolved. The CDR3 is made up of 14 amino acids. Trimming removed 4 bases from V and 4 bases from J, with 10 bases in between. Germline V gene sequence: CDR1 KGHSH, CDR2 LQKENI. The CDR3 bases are TGTGCCAGCTCACAGGAATCTCGTAATGAAAAACTGTTTTTT. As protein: CASSQESRNEKLFF.

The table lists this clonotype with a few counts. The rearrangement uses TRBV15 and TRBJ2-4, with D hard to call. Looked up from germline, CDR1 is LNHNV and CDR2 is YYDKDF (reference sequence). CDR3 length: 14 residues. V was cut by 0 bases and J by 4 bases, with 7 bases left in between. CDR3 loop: CATSRDDEKNIQYF. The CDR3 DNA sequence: TGTGCCACCAGCAGAGATGACGAAAAAAACATTCAGTACTTC.

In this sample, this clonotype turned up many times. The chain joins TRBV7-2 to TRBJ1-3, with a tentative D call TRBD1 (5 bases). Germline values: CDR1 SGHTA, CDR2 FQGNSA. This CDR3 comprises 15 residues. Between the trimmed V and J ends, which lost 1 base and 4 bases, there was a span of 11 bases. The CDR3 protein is CASSLVTGTGNTIYF. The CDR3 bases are TGTGCCAGCAGCTTAGTTACGGGGACGGGAAACACCATATATTTT. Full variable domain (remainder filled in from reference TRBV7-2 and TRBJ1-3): GAGVSQSPSNKVTEKGKDVELRCDPISGHTALYWYRQSLGQGLEFLIYFQGNSAPDKSGLPSDRFSAERTGGSVSTLTIQRTQQEDSAVYLCASSLVTGTGNTIYFGEGSWLTVV.

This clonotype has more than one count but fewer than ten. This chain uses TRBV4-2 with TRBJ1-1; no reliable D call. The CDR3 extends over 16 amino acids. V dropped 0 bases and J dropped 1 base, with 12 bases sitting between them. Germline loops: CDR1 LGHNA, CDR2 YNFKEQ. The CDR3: CASSQEGSRPNTEAFF. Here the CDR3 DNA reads TGTGCCAGCAGCCAAGAGGGATCCAGGCCGAACACTGAAGCTTTCTTT.

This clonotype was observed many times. The CDR3, as DNA: TGTGCCAGCGCCGGGGGGGCCCCTGAGACCCAGTACTTC. Translated: CASAGGAPETQYF. V is TRBV12-3 or TRBV12-4 and J is TRBJ2-5, with 8 bases matching TRBD2. V was pared by 8 bases and J by 5 bases, with 7 bases of the junction left unmatched. This CDR3 spans 13 amino acids.

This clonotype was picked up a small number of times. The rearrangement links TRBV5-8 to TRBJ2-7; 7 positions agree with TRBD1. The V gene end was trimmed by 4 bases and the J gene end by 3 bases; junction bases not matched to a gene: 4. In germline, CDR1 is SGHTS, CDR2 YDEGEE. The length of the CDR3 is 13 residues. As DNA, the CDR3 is TGTGCCAGCAGCAACCGGGACAGCTACGAGCAGTACTTC. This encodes CASSNRDSYEQYF.

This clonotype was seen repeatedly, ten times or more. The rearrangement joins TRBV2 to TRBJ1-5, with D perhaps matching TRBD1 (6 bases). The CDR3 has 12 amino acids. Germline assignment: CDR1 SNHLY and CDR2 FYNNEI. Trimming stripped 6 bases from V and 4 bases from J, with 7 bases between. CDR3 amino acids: CASRDRNQPQHF. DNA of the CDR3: TGTGCCAGCAGGGACAGAAATCAGCCCCAGCATTTT. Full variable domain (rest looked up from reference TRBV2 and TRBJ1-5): EPEVTQTPSHQVTQMGQEVILRCVPISNHLYFYWYRQILGQKVEFLVSFYNNEISEKSEIFDDQFSVERPDGSNFTLKIRSTKLEDSAMYFCASRDRNQPQHFGDGTRLSIL.

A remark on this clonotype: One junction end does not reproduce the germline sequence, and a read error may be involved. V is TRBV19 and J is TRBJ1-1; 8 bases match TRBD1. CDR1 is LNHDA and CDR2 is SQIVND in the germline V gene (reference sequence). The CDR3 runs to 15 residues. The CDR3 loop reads CVSSSHRGYVTEAFF. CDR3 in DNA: TGTGTCAGTAGTTCCCACAGGGGGTATGTCACTGAAGCTTTCTTT.